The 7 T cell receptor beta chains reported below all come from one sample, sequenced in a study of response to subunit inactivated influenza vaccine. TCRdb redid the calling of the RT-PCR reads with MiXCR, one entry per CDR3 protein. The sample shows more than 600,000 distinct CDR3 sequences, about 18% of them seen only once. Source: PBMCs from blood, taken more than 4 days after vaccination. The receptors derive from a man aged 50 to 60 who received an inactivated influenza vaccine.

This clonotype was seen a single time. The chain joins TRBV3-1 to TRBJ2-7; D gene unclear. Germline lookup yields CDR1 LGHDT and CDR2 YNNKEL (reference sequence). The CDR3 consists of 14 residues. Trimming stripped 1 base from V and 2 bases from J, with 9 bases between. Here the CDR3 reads CASSQGISPYEQYF. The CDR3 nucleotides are TGTGCCAGCAGCCAAGGTATCTCTCCCTACGAGCAGTACTTC.

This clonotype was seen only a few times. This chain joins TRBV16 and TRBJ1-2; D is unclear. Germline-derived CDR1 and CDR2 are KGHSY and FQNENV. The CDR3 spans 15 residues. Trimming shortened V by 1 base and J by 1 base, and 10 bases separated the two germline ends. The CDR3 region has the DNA TGTGCCAGCAGCCAATACGACGAGATTAACTATGGCTACACCTTC. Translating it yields CASSQYDEINYGYTF.

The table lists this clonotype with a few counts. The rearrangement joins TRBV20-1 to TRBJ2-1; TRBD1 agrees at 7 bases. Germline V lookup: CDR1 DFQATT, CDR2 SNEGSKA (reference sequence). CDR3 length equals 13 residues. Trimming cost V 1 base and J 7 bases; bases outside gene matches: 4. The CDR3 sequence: CSARGQGGNEQFF. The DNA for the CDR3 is TGCAGTGCTAGAGGACAGGGTGGGAATGAGCAGTTCTTC.

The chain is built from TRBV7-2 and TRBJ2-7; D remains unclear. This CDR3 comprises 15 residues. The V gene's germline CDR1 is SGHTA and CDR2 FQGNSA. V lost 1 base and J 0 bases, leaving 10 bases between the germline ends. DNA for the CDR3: TGTGCCAGCAGCTTAGACGTGACGGTCTCCTACGAGCAGTACTTC. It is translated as CASSLDVTVSYEQYF.

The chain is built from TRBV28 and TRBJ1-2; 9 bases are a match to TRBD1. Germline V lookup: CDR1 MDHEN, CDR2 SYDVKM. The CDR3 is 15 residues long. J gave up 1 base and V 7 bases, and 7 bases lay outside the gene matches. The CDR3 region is CASTLQGADNYGYTF. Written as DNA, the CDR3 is TGTGCCAGCACCCTACAGGGGGCTGATAACTATGGCTACACCTTC.

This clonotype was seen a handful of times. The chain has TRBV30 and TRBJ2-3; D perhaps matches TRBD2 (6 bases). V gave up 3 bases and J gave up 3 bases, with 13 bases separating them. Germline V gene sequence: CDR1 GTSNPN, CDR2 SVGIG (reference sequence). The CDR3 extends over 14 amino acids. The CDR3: CAWRLSGTTDTQYF. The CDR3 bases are TGTGCCTGGAGGCTTAGCGGAACGACAGATACGCAGTATTTT. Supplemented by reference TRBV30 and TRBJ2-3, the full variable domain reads SQTIHQWPATLVQPVGSPLSLECTVEGTSNPNLYWYRQAAGRGLQLLFYSVGIGQISSEVPQNLSASRPQDRQFILSSKKLLLSDSGFYLCAWRLSGTTDTQYFGPGTRLTVL.

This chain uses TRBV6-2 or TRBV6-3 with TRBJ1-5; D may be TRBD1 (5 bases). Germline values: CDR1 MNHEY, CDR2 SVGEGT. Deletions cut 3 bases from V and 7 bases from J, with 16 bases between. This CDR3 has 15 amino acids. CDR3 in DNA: TGTGCCAGCAGTTATTTAGGACAACCGGGACAGCCCCAGCATTTT. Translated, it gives CASSYLGQPGQPQHF.